This paragraph covers one T cell receptor beta chain sequence. The table came from immunoSEQ multiplex PCR; TCRdb's copy has only in-frame clones and leaves some out. The sample consists of 100,000 or so clones, 70% to 80% of them appearing once. The sample comes from a study of control samples from healthy donors and cancer patients. This CDR3 is 17 amino acids long. CDR1 and CDR2 from the germline V gene are LNHDA and SQIVND (reference sequence). V was clipped by 5 bases and J by 0 bases; unmatched bases: 4. The sample was blood. The origin of this receptor is a woman aged 30 to 39 in good health. The chain couples TRBV19 to TRBJ2-3; 14 nucleotides align to TRBD2. In nucleotides, the CDR3 is TGTGCCAGTAGTCTGGGACTAGCGGGGGTGAGCACAGATACGCAGTATTTT. Protein sequence: CASSLGLAGVSTDTQYF.